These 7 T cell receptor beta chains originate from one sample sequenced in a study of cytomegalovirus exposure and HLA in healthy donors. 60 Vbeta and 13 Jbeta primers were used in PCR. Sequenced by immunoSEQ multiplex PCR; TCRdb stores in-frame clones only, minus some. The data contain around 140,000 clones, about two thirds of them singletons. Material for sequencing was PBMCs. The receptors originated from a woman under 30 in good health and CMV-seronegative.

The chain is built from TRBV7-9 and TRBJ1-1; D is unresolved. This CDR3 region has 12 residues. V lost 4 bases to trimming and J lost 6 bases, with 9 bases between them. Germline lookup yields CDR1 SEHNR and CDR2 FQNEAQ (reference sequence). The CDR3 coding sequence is TGTGCCAGCAGCTCTGCGCTCGCTGAAGCTTTCTTT. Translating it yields CASSSALAEAFF.

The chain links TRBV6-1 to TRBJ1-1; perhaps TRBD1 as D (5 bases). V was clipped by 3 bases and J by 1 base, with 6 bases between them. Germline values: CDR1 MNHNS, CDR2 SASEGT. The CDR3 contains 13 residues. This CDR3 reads CASSDGQNTEAFF. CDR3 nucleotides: TGTGCCAGCAGTGACGGACAGAACACTGAAGCTTTCTTT.

CDR3 DNA: TGTGCCAGCAGCGCTACAGGGGACTCCTACGAGCAGTACTTC. Translating it yields CASSATGDSYEQYF. V and J are TRBV7-8 and TRBJ2-7; 7 nucleotides line up with TRBD1. Unmatched junction bases numbered 4, after V lost 5 bases and J lost 0 bases. The CDR3 is 14 residues long. CDR1 is SGHVS and CDR2 is FQNEAQ in the germline V gene. Filled out from reference TRBV7-8 and TRBJ2-7, the complete variable domain reads GAGVSQSPRYKVAKRGQDVALRCDPISGHVSLFWYQQALGQGPEFLTYFQNEAQLDKSGLPSDRFFAERPEGSVSTLKIQRTQQEDSAVYLCASSATGDSYEQYFGPGTRLTVT.

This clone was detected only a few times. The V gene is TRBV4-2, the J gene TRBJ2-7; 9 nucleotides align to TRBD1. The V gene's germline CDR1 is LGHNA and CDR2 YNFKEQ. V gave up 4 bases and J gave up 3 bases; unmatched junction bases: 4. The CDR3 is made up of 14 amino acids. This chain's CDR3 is CASSPGQGNYEQYF. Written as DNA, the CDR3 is TGTGCCAGCAGCCCCGGACAGGGGAACTACGAGCAGTACTTC.

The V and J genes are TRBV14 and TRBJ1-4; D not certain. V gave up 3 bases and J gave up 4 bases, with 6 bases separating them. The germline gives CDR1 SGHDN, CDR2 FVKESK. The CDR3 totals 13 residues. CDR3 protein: CASSQNGNEKLFF. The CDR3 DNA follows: TGTGCCAGCAGCCAGAACGGTAATGAAAAACTGTTTTTT.

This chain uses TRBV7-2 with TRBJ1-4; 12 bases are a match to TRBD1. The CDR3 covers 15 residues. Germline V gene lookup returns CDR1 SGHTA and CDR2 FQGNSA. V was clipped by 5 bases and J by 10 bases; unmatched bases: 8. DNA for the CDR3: TGTGCCAGCAGCCCGGGGGGGACAGGGGGCGGAAAACTGTTTTTT. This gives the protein CASSPGGTGGGKLFF.

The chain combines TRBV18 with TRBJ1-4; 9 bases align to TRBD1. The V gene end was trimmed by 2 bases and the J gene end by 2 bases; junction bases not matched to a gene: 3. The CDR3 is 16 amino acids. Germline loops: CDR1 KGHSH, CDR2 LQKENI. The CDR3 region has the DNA TGTGCCAGCTCACCAGGGACAGGGTCTACTAATGAAAAACTGTTTTTT. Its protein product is CASSPGTGSTNEKLFF.